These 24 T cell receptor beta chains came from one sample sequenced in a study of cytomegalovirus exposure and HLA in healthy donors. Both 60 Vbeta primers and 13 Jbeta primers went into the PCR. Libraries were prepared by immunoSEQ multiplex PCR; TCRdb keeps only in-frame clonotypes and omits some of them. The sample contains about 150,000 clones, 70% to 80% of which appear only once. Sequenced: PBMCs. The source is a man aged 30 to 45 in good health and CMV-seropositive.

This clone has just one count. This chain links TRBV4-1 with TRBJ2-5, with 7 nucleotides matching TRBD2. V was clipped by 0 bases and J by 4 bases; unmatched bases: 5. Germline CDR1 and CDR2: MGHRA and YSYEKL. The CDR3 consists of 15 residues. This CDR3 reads CASSQDPAGVETQYF. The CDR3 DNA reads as TGCGCCAGCAGCCAAGATCCGGCGGGGGTAGAGACCCAGTACTTC.

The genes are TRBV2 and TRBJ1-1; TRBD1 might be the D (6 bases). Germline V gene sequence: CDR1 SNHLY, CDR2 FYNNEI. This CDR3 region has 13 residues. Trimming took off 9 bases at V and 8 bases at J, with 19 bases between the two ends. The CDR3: CASRQDVSAEAFF. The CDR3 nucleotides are TGTGCCAGTAGACAGGATGTTAGTGCCGAAGCTTTCTTT.

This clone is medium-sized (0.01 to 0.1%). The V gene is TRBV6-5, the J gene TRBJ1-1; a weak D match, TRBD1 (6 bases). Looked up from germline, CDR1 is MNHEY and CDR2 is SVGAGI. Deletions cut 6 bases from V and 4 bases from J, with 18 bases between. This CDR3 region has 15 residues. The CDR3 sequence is CASRPGTRTVTEAFF. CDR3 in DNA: TGTGCCAGCAGGCCGGGGACACGGACGGTCACTGAAGCTTTCTTT.

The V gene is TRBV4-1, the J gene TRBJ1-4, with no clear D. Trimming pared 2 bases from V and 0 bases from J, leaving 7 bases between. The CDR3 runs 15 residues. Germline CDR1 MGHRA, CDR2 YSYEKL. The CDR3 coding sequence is TGCGCCAGCAGCCAACCAGAAGCAACTAATGAAAAACTGTTTTTT. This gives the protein CASSQPEATNEKLFF.

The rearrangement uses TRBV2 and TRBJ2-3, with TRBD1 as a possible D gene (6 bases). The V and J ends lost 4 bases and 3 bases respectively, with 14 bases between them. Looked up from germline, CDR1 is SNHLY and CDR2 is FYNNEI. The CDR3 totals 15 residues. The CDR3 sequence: CASSAQGSRTDTQYF. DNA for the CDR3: TGTGCCAGCAGTGCGCAGGGGTCGAGAACAGATACGCAGTATTTT.

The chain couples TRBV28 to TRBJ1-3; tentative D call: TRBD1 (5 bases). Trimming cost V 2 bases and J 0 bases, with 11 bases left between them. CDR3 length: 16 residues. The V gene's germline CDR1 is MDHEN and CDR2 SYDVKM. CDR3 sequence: CASSLGAAFSGNTIYF. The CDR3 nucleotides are TGTGCCAGCAGTTTAGGGGCCGCCTTCTCTGGAAACACCATATATTTT.

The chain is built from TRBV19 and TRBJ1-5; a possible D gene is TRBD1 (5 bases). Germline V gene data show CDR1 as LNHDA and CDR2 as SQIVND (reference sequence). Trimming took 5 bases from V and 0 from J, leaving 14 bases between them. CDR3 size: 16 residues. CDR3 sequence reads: CASSADSTNSNQPQHF. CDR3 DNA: TGTGCCAGTAGTGCAGACAGCACGAATAGCAATCAGCCCCAGCATTTT.

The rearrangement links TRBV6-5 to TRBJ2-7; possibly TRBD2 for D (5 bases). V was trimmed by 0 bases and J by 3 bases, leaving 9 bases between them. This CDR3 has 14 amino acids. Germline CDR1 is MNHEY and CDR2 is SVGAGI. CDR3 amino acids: CASSYSGVYYEQYF. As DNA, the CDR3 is TGTGCCAGCAGTTACTCGGGAGTGTACTACGAGCAGTACTTC.

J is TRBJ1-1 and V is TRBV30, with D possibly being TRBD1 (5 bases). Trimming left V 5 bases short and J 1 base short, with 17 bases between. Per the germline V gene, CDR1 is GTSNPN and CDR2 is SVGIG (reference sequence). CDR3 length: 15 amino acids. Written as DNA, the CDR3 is TGTGCCTGGGAGGCCGTGGGGGGAAAGAACACTGAAGCTTTCTTT. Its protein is CAWEAVGGKNTEAFF.

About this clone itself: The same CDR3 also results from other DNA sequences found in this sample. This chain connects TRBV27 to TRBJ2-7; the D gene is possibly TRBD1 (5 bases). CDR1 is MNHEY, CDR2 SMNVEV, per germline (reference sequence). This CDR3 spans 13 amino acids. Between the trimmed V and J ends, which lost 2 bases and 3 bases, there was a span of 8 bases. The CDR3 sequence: CASSLQGFYEQYF. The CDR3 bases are TGTGCCAGCAGTTTACAGGGCTTCTACGAGCAGTACTTC.

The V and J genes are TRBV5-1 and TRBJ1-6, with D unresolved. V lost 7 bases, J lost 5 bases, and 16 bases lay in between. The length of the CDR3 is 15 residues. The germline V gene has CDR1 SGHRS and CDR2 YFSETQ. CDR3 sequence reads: CASLRVPGNNSPLHF. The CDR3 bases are TGCGCCAGCCTCAGAGTTCCGGGGAATAATTCACCCCTCCACTTT.

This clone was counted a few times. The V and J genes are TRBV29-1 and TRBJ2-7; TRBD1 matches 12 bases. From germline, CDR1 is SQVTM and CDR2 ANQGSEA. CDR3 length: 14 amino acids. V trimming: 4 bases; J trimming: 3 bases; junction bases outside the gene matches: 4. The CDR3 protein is CSVAGTGGNYEQYF. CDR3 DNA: TGCAGCGTTGCGGGGACAGGGGGCAACTACGAGCAGTACTTC.

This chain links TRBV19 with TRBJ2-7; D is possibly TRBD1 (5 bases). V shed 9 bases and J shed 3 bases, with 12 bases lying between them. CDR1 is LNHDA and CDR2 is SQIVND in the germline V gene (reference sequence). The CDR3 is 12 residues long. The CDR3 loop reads CASRDRVYEQYF. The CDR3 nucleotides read TGTGCCAGCCGCGACAGAGTCTACGAGCAGTACTTC. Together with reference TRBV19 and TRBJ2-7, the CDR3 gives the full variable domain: DGGITQSPKYLFRKEGQNVTLSCEQNLNHDAMYWYRQDPGQGLRLIYYSQIVNDFQKGDIAEGYSVSREKKESFPLTVTSAQKNPTAFYLCASRDRVYEQYFGPGTRLTVT.

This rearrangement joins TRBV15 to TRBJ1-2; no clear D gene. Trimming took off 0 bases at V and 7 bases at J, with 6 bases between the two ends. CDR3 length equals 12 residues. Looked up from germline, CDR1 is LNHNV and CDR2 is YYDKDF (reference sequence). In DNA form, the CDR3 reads TGTGCCACCAGCAGAGATTGGAGTGGCTACACCTTC. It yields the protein CATSRDWSGYTF.

This CDR3 reads CASLRGETQYF. CDR3 DNA sequence: TGTGCCAGCTTGCGGGGAGAGACCCAGTACTTC. The chain carries TRBV2 and TRBJ2-5; a weak D match, TRBD2 (6 bases). V was trimmed by 8 bases and J by 4 bases, leaving 8 bases between them. Per germline, CDR1 SNHLY and CDR2 FYNNEI. The CDR3 has 11 amino acids. The entire variable domain, with the rest obtained from reference TRBV2 and TRBJ2-5, is as follows: EPEVTQTPSHQVTQMGQEVILRCVPISNHLYFYWYRQILGQKVEFLVSFYNNEISEKSEIFDDQFSVERPDGSNFTLKIRSTKLEDSAMYFCASLRGETQYFGPGTRLLVL.

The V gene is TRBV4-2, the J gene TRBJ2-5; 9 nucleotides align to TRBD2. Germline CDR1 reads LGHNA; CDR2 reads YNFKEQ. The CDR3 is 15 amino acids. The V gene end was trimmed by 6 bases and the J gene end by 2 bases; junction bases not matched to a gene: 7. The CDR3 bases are TGTGCCAGCAGTCAGAGGCGGGGGGGACAAGAGACCCAGTACTTC. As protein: CASSQRRGGQETQYF.

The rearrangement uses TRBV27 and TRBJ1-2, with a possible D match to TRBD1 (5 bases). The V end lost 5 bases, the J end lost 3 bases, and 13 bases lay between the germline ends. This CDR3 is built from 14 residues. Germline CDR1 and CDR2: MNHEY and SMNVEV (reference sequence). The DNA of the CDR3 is TGTGCCAGCAGTCCGAGACAGACAGACTATGGCTACACCTTC. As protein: CASSPRQTDYGYTF.

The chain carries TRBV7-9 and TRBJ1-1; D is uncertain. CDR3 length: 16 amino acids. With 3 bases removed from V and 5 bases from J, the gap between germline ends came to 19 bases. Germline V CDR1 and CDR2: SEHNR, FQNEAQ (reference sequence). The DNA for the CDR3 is TGTGCCAGCAGCTTCCCCCGCCGGACTGGGAGGACTGAAGCTTTCTTT. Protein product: CASSFPRRTGRTEAFF. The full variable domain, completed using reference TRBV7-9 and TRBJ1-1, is DTGVSQNPRHKITKRGQNVTFRCDPISEHNRLYWYRQTLGQGPEFLTYFQNEAQLEKSRLLSDRFSAERPKGSFSTLEIQRTEQGDSAMYLCASSFPRRTGRTEAFFGQGTRLTVV.

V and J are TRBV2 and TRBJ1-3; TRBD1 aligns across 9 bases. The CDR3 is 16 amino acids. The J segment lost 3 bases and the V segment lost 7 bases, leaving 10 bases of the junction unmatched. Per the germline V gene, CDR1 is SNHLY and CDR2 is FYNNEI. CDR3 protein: CASTRQGTGNGNTIYF. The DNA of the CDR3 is TGTGCCAGCACCCGACAGGGGACAGGGAATGGAAACACCATATATTTT.

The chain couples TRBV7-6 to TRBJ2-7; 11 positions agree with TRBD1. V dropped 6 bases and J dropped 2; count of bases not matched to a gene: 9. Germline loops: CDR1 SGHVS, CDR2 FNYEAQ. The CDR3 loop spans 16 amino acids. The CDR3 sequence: CASSQVPGQGAYEQYF. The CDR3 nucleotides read TGTGCCAGCAGTCAAGTGCCGGGACAGGGGGCCTACGAGCAGTACTTC.

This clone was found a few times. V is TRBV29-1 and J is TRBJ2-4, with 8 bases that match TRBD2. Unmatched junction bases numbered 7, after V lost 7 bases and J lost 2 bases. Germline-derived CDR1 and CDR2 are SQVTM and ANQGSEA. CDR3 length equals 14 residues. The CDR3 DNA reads TGCAGCGCTATAGCGGGATACCCCAAAAACATTCAGTACTTC. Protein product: CSAIAGYPKNIQYF.

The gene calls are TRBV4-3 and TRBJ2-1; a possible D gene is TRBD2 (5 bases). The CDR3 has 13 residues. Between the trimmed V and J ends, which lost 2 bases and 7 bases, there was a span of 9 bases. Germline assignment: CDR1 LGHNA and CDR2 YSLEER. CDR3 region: CASSQSRGNEQFF. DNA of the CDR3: TGCGCCAGCAGCCAAAGTCGCGGGAATGAGCAGTTCTTC.

CDR3 nucleotide sequence: TGTGCCAGCAGTCCCAGCGGGACTCTGGGCAATGAGCAGTTCTTC. It encodes CASSPSGTLGNEQFF. The chain employs TRBV4-2 and TRBJ2-1, with TRBD2 identical over 7 bases. Germline V gene lookup returns CDR1 LGHNA and CDR2 YNFKEQ. The CDR3 contains 15 residues. V shed 6 bases, J shed 6 bases, and the junction held 11 bases outside the gene matches.

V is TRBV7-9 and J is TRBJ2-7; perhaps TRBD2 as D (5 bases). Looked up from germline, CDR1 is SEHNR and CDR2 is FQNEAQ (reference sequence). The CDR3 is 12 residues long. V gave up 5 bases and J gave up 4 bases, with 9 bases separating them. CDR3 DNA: TGTGCCAGCAGCCCGGGGTGGTACGAGCAGTACTTC. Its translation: CASSPGWYEQYF.